Each of the 21 T cell receptor beta chains below was sequenced from the same sample in a study of identical twins. TCRdb recomputed calls from the 5' RACE reads with MiXCR, one row per CDR3 protein. Altogether over 200,000 distinct CDR3 sequences are present, roughly 10% being singletons, with the ten largest covering 5% to 6.5%. The sequencing sample was made of memory (CD45RO+) T cells sorted from blood. The receptor set was obtained from a woman aged 18-29 years in good health.

The table lists this clonotype with a few counts. This chain links TRBV6-1 with TRBJ2-7, with a weak D call TRBD1 (6 bases). This CDR3 spans 15 amino acids. The V end was cut by 7 bases, the J end by 0 bases, with 16 bases between. Germline CDR1 MNHNS, CDR2 SASEGT. CDR3 loop: CASNIGQSVSYEQYF. For the CDR3, the DNA is TGTGCCAGCAATATAGGACAGTCCGTCTCCTACGAGCAGTACTTC.

This clonotype has just a few counts. The CDR3 coding sequence is TGTGCCAGATACATCGACAGGGGCCATAGCAATCAGCCCCAGCATTTT. It encodes CARYIDRGHSNQPQHF. V is TRBV11-3 and J is TRBJ1-5, with TRBD1 identical over 8 bases. The CDR3 is made up of 16 amino acids. Germline CDR1 SGHNT, CDR2 YENEEA. Germline trimming cut 9 bases from V and 0 bases from J; bases unmatched to any gene: 10.

This clonotype was counted only a few times. The genes are TRBV6-1 and TRBJ1-1, with 9 bases matching TRBD1. Germline V gene sequence: CDR1 MNHNS, CDR2 SASEGT. CDR3 length: 13 amino acids. V was clipped by 6 bases and J by 8 bases; unmatched bases: 7. The CDR3: CASRSLDRGEAFF. CDR3 sequence (DNA): TGTGCCAGCAGATCCTTGGACAGGGGCGAAGCTTTCTTT.

The V gene is TRBV6-5, the J gene TRBJ2-1, with D maybe TRBD2 (5 bases). Germline V gives CDR1 MNHEY, CDR2 SVGAGI. The CDR3 totals 12 residues. Trimming removed 8 bases from V and 7 bases from J, with 12 bases in between. The CDR3: CASCSSRNEQFF. DNA of the CDR3: TGTGCCAGCTGCTCTAGCAGAAATGAGCAGTTCTTC.

This clonotype was seen just once. The chain combines TRBV6-1 with TRBJ2-5; 9 bases align to TRBD2. V shed 4 bases, J shed 7 bases, and the junction held 13 bases outside the gene matches. The CDR3 is 16 residues long. Germline CDR1 is MNHNS and CDR2 is SASEGT. CDR3 bases: TGTGCCAGCAGTGCCCAGGTGGCGGGAGGGCCTATGACCCAGTACTTC. It specifies CASSAQVAGGPMTQYF.

This chain connects TRBV2 to TRBJ2-5, with D possibly being TRBD1 (6 bases). Trimming pared 3 bases from V and 2 bases from J, leaving 16 bases between. The germline gives CDR1 SNHLY, CDR2 FYNNEI. The CDR3 contains 16 residues. Written as DNA, the CDR3 is TGTGCCAGCAGTGATCGGTGGCAGGGGAAACAAGAGACCCAGTACTTC. Translating gives CASSDRWQGKQETQYF.

CDR3 sequence (DNA): TGTGCCAGCAGTCGACAGGGGATCGGGCGTCAGCCCCAGCATTTT. Residues: CASSRQGIGRQPQHF. The chain joins TRBV2 to TRBJ1-5; 8 bases match TRBD1. V lost 5 bases and J lost 6; bases outside the gene matches: 9. The CDR3 extends over 15 amino acids. Germline V CDR1 and CDR2: SNHLY, FYNNEI. Drawing the rest from reference TRBV2 and TRBJ1-5, the complete variable domain is EPEVTQTPSHQVTQMGQEVILRCVPISNHLYFYWYRQILGQKVEFLVSFYNNEISEKSEIFDDQFSVERPDGSNFTLKIRSTKLEDSAMYFCASSRQGIGRQPQHFGDGTRLSIL.

This chain uses TRBV12-5 with TRBJ1-2; D uncertain. The V and J ends lost 3 bases and 0 bases respectively, with 5 bases between them. CDR1 and CDR2 from the germline V gene are LGHNT and FRNRAP. The CDR3 length is 13 residues. CDR3 DNA: TGTGCTAGTGGTTTCCAGGCTAACTATGGCTACACCTTC. Its protein is CASGFQANYGYTF.

The chain couples TRBV6-5 to TRBJ1-1, with D uncertain. Germline CDR1 reads MNHEY; CDR2 reads SVGAGI. The ends were cut back, 0 bases at V and 5 bases at J, with 13 bases in the middle. The CDR3 sequence is 15 residues long. CDR3 nucleotide sequence: TGTGCCAGCAGTTACTCGATTGTCATCGGGACTGAAGCTTTCTTT. Encoded protein: CASSYSIVIGTEAFF.

This chain uses TRBV20-1 with TRBJ1-3, with D possibly TRBD1 on 6 matching bases. V was shortened by 6 bases and J by 3 bases, with 15 bases between the two germline ends. In germline, CDR1 is DFQATT, CDR2 SNEGSKA (reference sequence). The CDR3 totals 14 residues. The CDR3 region has the DNA TGCAGTGCCTCGGGGGCTGGAATTGGAAACACCATATATTTT. It codes for CSASGAGIGNTIYF.

This clonotype was found a few times. The chain uses TRBV20-1 and TRBJ1-1, with D uncertain. Germline CDR1 DFQATT, CDR2 SNEGSKA (reference sequence). The CDR3 has 12 residues. V was shortened by 3 bases and J by 0 bases, with 5 bases between the two germline ends. CDR3 in DNA: TGCAGTGCTAGCAATCTGAACACTGAAGCTTTCTTT. Its translation is CSASNLNTEAFF.

A few counts support this clonotype. CDR3 protein: CASSLGVSWDTQYF. The CDR3 DNA reads TGTGCCAGCAGCTTAGGGGTTAGTTGGGATACGCAGTATTTT. The chain carries TRBV7-2 and TRBJ2-3, with unresolved D. CDR1 is SGHTA and CDR2 is FQGNSA in the germline V gene. V gave up 1 base and J gave up 6 bases, with 11 bases separating them. The CDR3 has 14 residues. Together with reference TRBV7-2 and TRBJ2-3, the CDR3 gives the full variable domain: GAGVSQSPSNKVTEKGKDVELRCDPISGHTALYWYRQSLGQGLEFLIYFQGNSAPDKSGLPSDRFSAERTGGSVSTLTIQRTQQEDSAVYLCASSLGVSWDTQYFGPGTRLTVL.

This clonotype was seen a handful of times. The rearrangement links TRBV5-1 to TRBJ2-3; D gene unclear. Germline lookup yields CDR1 SGHRS and CDR2 YFSETQ. Trimming pared 0 bases from V and 3 bases from J, leaving 14 bases between. This CDR3 is 16 amino acids long. CDR3 nucleotides: TGCGCCAGCAGCTTGGTTCCCATAATCGATACAGATACGCAGTATTTT. This gives the protein CASSLVPIIDTDTQYF.

This clonotype came up a few times. This chain connects TRBV20-1 to TRBJ2-1; perhaps TRBD2 as D (5 bases). Germline CDR1 reads DFQATT; CDR2 reads SNEGSKA (reference sequence). V was cut by 3 bases and J by 0 bases, with 21 bases left in between. The CDR3 covers 18 residues. The DNA of the CDR3 is TGCAGTGCTAGGCTCCTTCGTGGTCGGGGAAGCTCCTACAATGAGCAGTTCTTC. Translated: CSARLLRGRGSSYNEQFF.

This clonotype was recorded many times. The rearrangement uses TRBV5-1 and TRBJ2-1; possibly TRBD2 for D (5 bases). Trimming stripped 5 bases from V and 1 base from J, with 10 bases between. The CDR3 totals 14 residues. Germline CDR1 is SGHRS and CDR2 is YFSETQ. The chain's CDR3 is CASRDSGSYNEQFF. The CDR3 nucleotides are TGCGCCAGCAGGGACTCAGGATCCTACAATGAGCAGTTCTTC. The full variable domain, rest sourced from reference TRBV5-1 and TRBJ2-1, is KAGVTQTPRYLIKTRGQQVTLSCSPISGHRSVSWYQQTPGQGLQFLFEYFSETQRNKGNFPGRFSGRQFSNSRSEMNVSTLELGDSALYLCASRDSGSYNEQFFGPGTRLTVL.

This clonotype appeared many times. The rearrangement joins TRBV10-3 to TRBJ2-1, with 15 bases matching TRBD2. V gave up 11 bases and J gave up 6 bases; unmatched junction bases: 5. Germline V CDR1 and CDR2: ENHRY, SYGVKD. The CDR3 contains 14 residues. CDR3 DNA sequence: TGTGCCCCCCGGACTAGCGGGAGGGCCAATGAGCAGTTCTTC. Protein: CAPRTSGRANEQFF.

V and J are TRBV25-1 and TRBJ1-4; 10 nucleotides match TRBD1. V lost 6 bases, J lost 8 bases, and 9 bases stayed unmatched. Looked up from germline, CDR1 is MGHDK and CDR2 is SYGVNS. The CDR3 contains 15 residues. The CDR3 region has the DNA TGTGCCAGCAGCCCCCGGGACAGGGGTGCAGAAAAACTGTTTTTT. Its translation: CASSPRDRGAEKLFF.

The V and J genes are TRBV20-1 and TRBJ2-2; D ambiguous. Trimming took off 0 bases at V and 0 bases at J, with 11 bases between the two ends. CDR3 length: 16 residues. The germline V gene encodes CDR1 DFQATT and CDR2 SNEGSKA (reference sequence). This CDR3 reads CSARDRGSTNTGELFF. CDR3 nucleotides: TGCAGTGCTAGAGATCGCGGTTCCACGAACACCGGGGAGCTGTTTTTT.

This clonotype appeared a few times. The DNA of the CDR3 is TGTGCCAGCAGTTACTCTCCCCAGCGCACTGAAGCTTTCTTT. Its translation: CASSYSPQRTEAFF. V gene TRBV6-5 combines with J gene TRBJ1-1; D gene unclear. Germline CDR1 MNHEY, CDR2 SVGAGI. CDR3 length: 14 residues. V lost 0 bases and J lost 4, with 9 bases in between.

This clonotype was counted many times. Without the conserved terminal phenylalanine or tryptophan, this CDR3 likely stems from a read error. It is unclear where the CDR3 begins or ends on the DNA, so no DNA is shown, and the CDR3 is as TCRdb lists it. The V call is TRBV10-3, the J call TRBJ1-2. From germline, CDR1 is ENHRY and CDR2 SYGVKD. A total of 9 residues make up the CDR3, ends included. CDR3 protein: CAIKNGTPV.

The chain recombines TRBV12-3 or TRBV12-4 with TRBJ1-2, with a weak D call TRBD1 (5 bases). The CDR3 is 14 amino acids. V was cut by 6 bases and J by 8 bases, with 19 bases left in between. CDR3 amino acids: CASSRPQGLWGYTF. As DNA, the CDR3 is TGTGCCAGCAGCCGCCCCCAGGGTCTGTGGGGCTACACCTTC.